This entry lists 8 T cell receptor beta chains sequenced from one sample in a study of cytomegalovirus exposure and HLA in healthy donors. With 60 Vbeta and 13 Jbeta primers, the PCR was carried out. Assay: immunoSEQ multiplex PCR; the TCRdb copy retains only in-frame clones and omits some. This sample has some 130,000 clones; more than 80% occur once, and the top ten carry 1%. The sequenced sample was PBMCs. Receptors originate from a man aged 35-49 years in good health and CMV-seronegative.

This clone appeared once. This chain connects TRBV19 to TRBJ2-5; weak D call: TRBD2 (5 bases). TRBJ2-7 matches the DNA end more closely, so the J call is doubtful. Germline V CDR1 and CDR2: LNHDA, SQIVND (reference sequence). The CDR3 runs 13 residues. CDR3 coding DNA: TGTGCCAGTAGTATTAGACTATCCTACGAGCAGTACTTC. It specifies CASSIRLSYEQYF.

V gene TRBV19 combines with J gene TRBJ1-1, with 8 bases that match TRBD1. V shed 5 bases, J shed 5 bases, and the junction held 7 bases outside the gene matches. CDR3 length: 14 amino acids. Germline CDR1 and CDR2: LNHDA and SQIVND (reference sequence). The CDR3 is CASSPDRDLTEAFF. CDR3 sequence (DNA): TGTGCCAGTAGTCCGGACAGGGACCTGACTGAAGCTTTCTTT.

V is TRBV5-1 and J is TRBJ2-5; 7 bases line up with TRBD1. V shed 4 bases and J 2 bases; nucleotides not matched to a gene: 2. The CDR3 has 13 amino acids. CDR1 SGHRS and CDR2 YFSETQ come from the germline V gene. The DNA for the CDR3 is TGCGCCAGCAGCAGACAGGGTCAAGAGACCCAGTACTTC. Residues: CASSRQGQETQYF.

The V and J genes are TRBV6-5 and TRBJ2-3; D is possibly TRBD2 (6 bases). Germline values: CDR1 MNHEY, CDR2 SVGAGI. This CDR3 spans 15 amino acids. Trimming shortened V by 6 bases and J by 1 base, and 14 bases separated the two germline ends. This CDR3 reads CASRLSGPRTDTQYF. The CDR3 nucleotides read TGTGCCAGCAGGCTAAGCGGGCCACGCACAGATACGCAGTATTTT.

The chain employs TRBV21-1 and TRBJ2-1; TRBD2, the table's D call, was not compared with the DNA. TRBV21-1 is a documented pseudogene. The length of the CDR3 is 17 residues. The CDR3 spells CASSPWPSGRPYNEQFF. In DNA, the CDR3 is TGTGCCAGCAGCCCATGGCCTAGCGGACGACCCTACAATGAGCAGTTCTTC.

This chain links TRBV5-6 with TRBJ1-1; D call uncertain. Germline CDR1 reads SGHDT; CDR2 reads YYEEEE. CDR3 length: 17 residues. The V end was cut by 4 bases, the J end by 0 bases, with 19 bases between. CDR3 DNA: TGTGCCAGCAGCAAAAGAGCTACGGCGGGGTTGAACACTGAAGCTTTCTTT. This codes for CASSKRATAGLNTEAFF.

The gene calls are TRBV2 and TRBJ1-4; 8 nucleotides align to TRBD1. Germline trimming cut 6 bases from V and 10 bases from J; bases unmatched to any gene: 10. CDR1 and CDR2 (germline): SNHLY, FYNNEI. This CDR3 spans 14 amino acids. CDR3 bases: TGTGCCAGCAGGGGCGGACAGGGAGTAGGAAAACTGTTTTTT. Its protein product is CASRGGQGVGKLFF.

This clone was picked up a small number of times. CDR3 in amino acids: CAWMAGMNTEAFF. For the CDR3, the DNA is TGTGCCTGGATGGCGGGCATGAACACTGAAGCTTTCTTT. The genes are TRBV30 and TRBJ1-1; D gene uncertain. V dropped 4 bases and J dropped 0 bases, with 9 bases sitting between them. The length of the CDR3 is 13 residues. Germline CDR1 GTSNPN, CDR2 SVGIG (reference sequence).